This T cell receptor beta chain was documented in a study of OX40 agonist ivuxolimab in advanced cancers. About the investigation overall: Ivuxolimab, which targeted the costimulatory receptor OX40 (CD134), was an agonistic, fully human IgG2 monoclonal antibody. Intravenous ivuxolimab was administered to patients every 2 weeks at six dose levels: 0.01, 0.1, 0.3, 1.5, 3 and 10 mg/kg. Of the approximately 53 patients in dose escalation, about 20 had hepatocellular carcinoma, approximately 15 had melanoma, 9 had renal cell carcinoma and 9 had head and neck cancer. A male proportion of roughly 85% and a mean age of about 60 years, ranging from 23 to 79, were recorded for the dose-escalation cohort. Prior anti-PD-1, anti-PD-L1 or anti-CTLA-4 therapy was permitted, and checkpoint inhibitors had been received by about two fifths of dose-escalation patients. Partial responses were achieved by three dose-escalation patients, of whom one had hepatocellular carcinoma and two had cutaneous melanoma. Peripheral TCRbeta sequencing was intended to test whether TCR sequence diversity was altered and clonal T-cell expansion was caused by ivuxolimab. The paper describes the monotherapy dose-escalation part (N ≈ 50 patients) of the phase I trial of ivuxolimab.

Comment on this clone: Its antigen is currently not known. No much larger clonotype is one base removed from it; base qualities were not supplied.

Genomic DNA was isolated from the sorted cells so that the TCRbeta CDR3 region could be sequenced. The immunoSEQ Assay was used for sequencing of TCRbeta CDR3 regions. Entries here come from immuneACCESS through TCRdb and include only in-frame sequences with V and J called. Some clones fail to appear in such tables; in the studies checked, an unresolved V gene covers under half of the shortfall, and the cause of the remainder is unknown. Present in this sample are about 41,000 clones, 80% to 90% of which were seen just once. The ten largest clones capture roughly 3.6% of the sample. The trial excluded patients who had a history of autoimmune disease or were on systemic immunosuppression. Peripheral blood for TCR sequencing was collected from all dose cohorts at baseline, on cycle 4 day 1, and on cycle 7 day 1. Samples came from an open-label, multicenter, first-in-human phase I dose-escalation trial of ivuxolimab. Adults with locally advanced or metastatic melanoma, renal cell, hepatocellular, or head and neck squamous cell carcinoma were enrolled in the trial. Before TCR sequencing, CD4+ and CD8+ T cells were separately sorted from peripheral blood.

The investigation overall reported the following: The antigen specificity of the peripheral T cells that underwent clonal expansion was not determined. Low levels of normalized T-cell clonal expansion were also seen in some nonresponding patients. Partial responders in the 0.1-3.0 mg/kg groups had among the lowest normalized peripheral clonal expansion, especially among CD8+ T cells. After ivuxolimab, more expanded clones were found on average in CD8+ T cells than in CD4+ T cells. At doses from 0.1 to 3.0 mg/kg, clonal expansion was seen in both CD4+ and CD8+ blood T cells between baseline and week 6.

Sequenced material: CD4+ or CD8+ T cells sorted from blood, taken in a trial of the OX40 agonist ivuxolimab. The TCR comes from an adult with an advanced solid tumor such as melanoma, head and neck, liver or kidney cancer.

The CDR3 protein: CASSFGDRETYEQYF. The sequenced DNA is TGTGCCAGCAGTTTCGGGGACAGGGAGACCTACGAGCAGTACTTC. The sequence is built from TRBV11-1 and TRBJ2-7; 9 central bases correspond to TRBD1. The germline V gene (reference sequence) gives CDR1 as SGHAT and CDR2 as FQDESV. Trimming accounts for 6 bases at V and 2 bases at J, while the number of junction bases matched to no gene is 8. The CDR3 starts with the cysteine, ends with the phenylalanine, and has 15 residues. This entry keeps only the CDR3 DNA: 45 bases, framed from base 1.